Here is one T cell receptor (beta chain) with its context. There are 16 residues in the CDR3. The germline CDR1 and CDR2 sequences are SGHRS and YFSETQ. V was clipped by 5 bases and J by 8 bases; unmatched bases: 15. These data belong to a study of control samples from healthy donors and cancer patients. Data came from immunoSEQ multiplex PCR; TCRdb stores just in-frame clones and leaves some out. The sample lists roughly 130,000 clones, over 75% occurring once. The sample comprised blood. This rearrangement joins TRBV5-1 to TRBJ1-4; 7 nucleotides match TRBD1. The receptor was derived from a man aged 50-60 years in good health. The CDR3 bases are TGCGCCAGCAGTCCGGGGGAACAGGGGTTCGGGGAAAAACTGTTTTTT. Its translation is CASSPGEQGFGEKLFF. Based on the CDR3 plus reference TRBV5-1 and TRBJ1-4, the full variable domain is KAGVTQTPRYLIKTRGQQVTLSCSPISGHRSVSWYQQTPGQGLQFLFEYFSETQRNKGNFPGRFSGRQFSNSRSEMNVSTLELGDSALYLCASSPGEQGFGEKLFFGSGTQLSVL.